This T cell receptor beta chain was recorded in a study of T cell responses to AZD1222 COVID-19 vaccine. Profiled with immunoSEQ multiplex PCR; TCRdb holds only in-frame clones, not every one. The sample table includes around 140,000 clones. The CDR3 length is 16 residues. Trimming shortened V by 0 bases and J by 1 base, and 10 bases separated the two germline ends. Germline assignment: CDR1 ENHRY and CDR2 SYGVKD. The receptor comes from an adult in good health. The V call is TRBV10-3, the J call TRBJ1-5, with D unclear. Sequences were obtained from peripheral blood. In DNA form, the CDR3 reads TGTGCCATCAGTGAGTCTGGGAGAGGGAGCAATCAGCCCCAGCATTTT. Residues: CAISESGRGSNQPQHF.